This is a list of T cell receptor beta chains from one sample in a study of response to subunit inactivated influenza vaccine. TCRdb reprocessed the RT-PCR reads via MiXCR and lists one record per CDR3 protein. In the table there are hundreds of thousands of distinct CDR3 sequences, roughly 8.2% of which are singletons. Material: PBMCs from blood, obtained roughly 24 months after vaccination. The origin of the receptors is a man aged 50 to 69 who received an inactivated influenza vaccine. Both conserved end residues are part of each CDR3. The order of the fields is V gene, J gene, CDR3 length, D gene, clone size, CDR3 protein, CDR3 DNA. D genes are given only for firm matches. Clone size, where shown, is once, few, many, or a class for clones that have expanded.

V: TRBV7-2; J: TRBJ2-4; length: 12; D: -; size: few; CDR3: CASSLVENLQYF; DNA: TGTGCCAGCAGCTTAGTCGAAAATCTTCAGTACTTC
V: TRBV15; J: TRBJ1-1; length: 14; D: -; size: few; CDR3: CATSSERGNTEAFF; DNA: TGTGCCACCAGCAGCGAGCGGGGGAACACTGAAGCTTTCTTT
V: TRBV23-1; J: TRBJ2-3; length: 15; D: -; size: few; CDR3: CASKPPRQCTDTQYF; DNA: TGCGCCAGTAAGCCCCCGAGGCAGTGCACAGATACGCAGTATTTT
V: TRBV7-2; J: TRBJ2-7; length: 14; D: -; size: few; CDR3: CASSFVGGSYEQYF; DNA: TGTGCCAGCAGCTTTGTGGGAGGATCCTACGAGCAGTACTTC
V: TRBV6-5; J: TRBJ2-2; length: 16; D: -; size: few; CDR3: CASSYTQGSNTGELFF; DNA: TGTGCCAGCAGTTACACCCAGGGGAGTAACACCGGGGAGCTGTTTTTT
V: TRBV27; J: TRBJ2-1; length: 14; D: -; size: many; CDR3: CASRNFGGYNEQFF; DNA: TGTGCCAGCAGAAATTTCGGCGGCTACAATGAGCAGTTCTTC
V: TRBV12-3/TRBV12-4; J: TRBJ2-4; length: 15; D: TRBD2; size: -; CDR3: CASSTYSGRKNIQYF; DNA: TGTGCCAGCAGTACTTATAGCGGGAGGAAAAACATTCAGTACTTC
V: TRBV20-1; J: TRBJ2-1; length: 15; D: -; size: many; CDR3: CSARDRGVSGNEQFF; DNA: TGCAGTGCTAGAGATCGGGGCGTATCGGGCAATGAGCAGTTCTTC
V: TRBV6-1; J: TRBJ2-7; length: 14; D: -; size: few; CDR3: CASSPRWTGAEQYF; DNA: TGTGCCAGCAGTCCCCGATGGACCGGGGCCGAGCAGTACTTC
V: TRBV29-1; J: TRBJ1-2; length: 15; D: -; size: many; CDR3: CSVEDGGRDIRGYTF; DNA: TGCAGCGTTGAGGATGGAGGGCGGGACATAAGGGGCTACACCTTC
V: TRBV5-1; J: TRBJ2-3; length: 17; D: TRBD2; size: few; CDR3: CASSLVGTSGGTDTQYF; DNA: TGCGCCAGCAGCTTGGTCGGGACTAGCGGGGGGACAGATACGCAGTATTTT
V: TRBV10-3; J: TRBJ2-7; length: 14; D: TRBD1; size: -; CDR3: CAISGGQGSYEQYF; DNA: TGTGCCATCAGTGGGGGACAGGGTTCCTACGAGCAGTACTTC
V: TRBV5-1; J: TRBJ2-5; length: 14; D: TRBD1; size: -; CDR3: CASSGQGAGETQYF; DNA: TGCGCCAGCAGTGGACAGGGGGCTGGCGAGACCCAGTACTTC
V: TRBV7-8; J: TRBJ2-7; length: 14; D: -; size: -; CDR3: CASSSDRLSYEQYF; DNA: TGTGCCAGCAGCTCGGACAGACTCTCCTACGAGCAGTACTTC
V: TRBV28; J: TRBJ2-7; length: 15; D: TRBD2; size: -; CDR3: CASRGGTSGWDEQYF; DNA: TGTGCCAGCAGAGGGGGGACTAGCGGGTGGGACGAGCAGTACTTC
V: TRBV6-1; J: TRBJ2-6; length: 17; D: -; size: -; CDR3: CASSPRDLLSGANVLTF; DNA: TGTGCCAGCAGCCCCAGGGATCTCCTCTCTGGTGCCAACGTCCTGACTTTC
V: TRBV29-1; J: TRBJ2-1; length: 10; D: -; size: many; CDR3: CSVEATGRFF; DNA: TGCAGCGTTGAAGCTACCGGTCGGTTCTTC
V: TRBV4-2; J: TRBJ1-3; length: 16; D: TRBD1; size: -; CDR3: CASSQRTGVFGNTIYF; DNA: TGTGCCAGCAGCCAGAGGACAGGGGTGTTTGGAAACACCATATATTTT
V: TRBV10-3; J: TRBJ2-7; length: 11; D: -; size: -; CDR3: CATSTGPEQYF; DNA: TGTGCCACGTCCACGGGACCCGAGCAGTACTTC
V: TRBV2; J: TRBJ1-6; length: 13; D: TRBD1; size: few; CDR3: CASNGQGFSPLHF; DNA: TGTGCCAGCAACGGACAGGGCTTTTCACCCCTCCACTTT
V: TRBV18; J: TRBJ2-2; length: 14; D: -; size: -; CDR3: CASSPKPDTGELFF; DNA: TGTGCCAGCTCACCGAAACCGGACACCGGGGAGCTGTTTTTT
V: TRBV5-1; J: TRBJ2-6; length: 14; D: -; size: few; CDR3: CASTGTEGANVLTF; DNA: TGCGCCAGCACGGGGACGGAAGGGGCCAACGTCCTGACTTTC
V: TRBV20-1; J: TRBJ1-1; length: 13; D: TRBD1; size: few; CDR3: CSVRQGMNTEAFF; DNA: TGCAGTGTCAGACAGGGGATGAACACTGAAGCTTTCTTT
V: TRBV30; J: TRBJ2-2; length: 13; D: -; size: -; CDR3: CAWTPGNTGELFF; DNA: TGTGCCTGGACCCCTGGGAACACCGGGGAGCTGTTTTTT
V: TRBV4-2; J: TRBJ1-1; length: 14; D: -; size: few; CDR3: CASTVPGGNTEAFF; DNA: TGTGCCAGCACTGTCCCCGGGGGGAACACTGAAGCTTTCTTT
V: TRBV9; J: TRBJ2-7; length: 14; D: -; size: few; CDR3: CASSARDISYEQYF; DNA: TGTGCCAGCAGCGCCAGGGACATTTCCTACGAGCAGTACTTC
V: TRBV4-1; J: TRBJ2-3; length: 16; D: TRBD2; size: many; CDR3: CASSRSSGGVSDTQYF; DNA: TGCGCCAGCAGCCGGTCTAGCGGGGGGGTATCAGATACGCAGTATTTT
V: TRBV7-6; J: TRBJ2-3; length: 16; D: -; size: few; CDR3: CASSLDPPSVADTQYF; DNA: TGTGCCAGCAGCTTAGACCCTCCTAGCGTGGCAGATACGCAGTATTTT
V: TRBV6-5; J: TRBJ1-5; length: 15; D: -; size: few; CDR3: CASSYRGGRGQPQHF; DNA: TGTGCCAGCAGTTACAGGGGGGGAAGGGGTCAGCCCCAGCATTTT
V: TRBV20-1; J: TRBJ2-3; length: 13; D: TRBD1; size: -; CDR3: CSATGQALNTQYF; DNA: TGCAGTGCGACAGGACAGGCCCTGAATACGCAGTATTTT
V: TRBV5-1; J: TRBJ2-7; length: 13; D: -; size: many; CDR3: CASSLEGAYEQYF; DNA: TGCGCCAGCAGCTTGGAGGGGGCCTACGAGCAGTACTTC
V: TRBV11-3; J: TRBJ1-1; length: 13; D: -; size: -; CDR3: CASSLDLSTEAFF; DNA: TGTGCCAGCAGCTTAGATCTGAGCACTGAAGCTTTCTTT
V: TRBV5-6; J: TRBJ2-7; length: 15; D: TRBD2; size: many; CDR3: CASSLGGSATYEQYF; DNA: TGTGCCAGCAGCTTGGGCGGGAGTGCAACCTACGAGCAGTACTTC
V: TRBV3-1; J: TRBJ2-5; length: 16; D: -; size: few; CDR3: CASSQVLLRDQETQYF; DNA: TGTGCCAGCAGCCAAGTACTCTTACGGGATCAAGAGACCCAGTACTTC
V: TRBV4-3; J: TRBJ2-1; length: 20; D: TRBD2; size: -; CDR3: CASSQESTSGRVPPYNEQFF; DNA: TGCGCCAGCAGCCAAGAATCTACTAGCGGGAGGGTCCCCCCCTACAATGAGCAGTTCTTC
V: TRBV5-1; J: TRBJ2-3; length: 16; D: -; size: -; CDR3: CASSLYRFQVTDTQYF; DNA: TGCGCCAGCAGCTTGTATCGGTTCCAGGTCACAGATACGCAGTATTTT
V: TRBV9; J: TRBJ2-5; length: 14; D: -; size: -; CDR3: CAGSVAQGGETQYF; DNA: TGTGCCGGCAGCGTAGCCCAGGGTGGCGAGACCCAGTACTTC
V: TRBV5-5; J: TRBJ2-3; length: 15; D: -; size: few; CDR3: CASSWRGTSTDTQYF; DNA: TGTGCCAGCAGCTGGAGGGGGACTAGCACAGATACGCAGTATTTT
V: TRBV20-1; J: TRBJ2-3; length: 13; D: TRBD2; size: few; CDR3: CSAQSTSGSTQYF; DNA: TGCAGTGCTCAGTCGACTAGCGGGAGTACGCAGTATTTT
V: TRBV18; J: TRBJ1-1; length: 16; D: -; size: few; CDR3: CASSRQGAQGMSEAFF; DNA: TGTGCCAGCTCTCGACAAGGGGCACAGGGAATGTCTGAAGCTTTCTTT
V: TRBV4-3; J: TRBJ2-7; length: 13; D: -; size: -; CDR3: CASSPTRANEQYF; DNA: TGCGCCAGCAGCCCGACCCGGGCCAACGAGCAGTACTTC
V: TRBV15; J: TRBJ2-7; length: 16; D: TRBD1; size: -; CDR3: CATSSSHRGQPYEQYF; DNA: TGTGCCACCAGCAGTTCTCACAGGGGGCAGCCATACGAGCAGTACTTC
V: TRBV30; J: TRBJ1-2; length: 13; D: -; size: few; CDR3: CAWSGGFNGGYTF; DNA: TGTGCCTGGAGTGGGGGTTTTAACGGTGGCTACACCTTC
V: TRBV5-1; J: TRBJ2-1; length: 16; D: TRBD2; size: many; CDR3: CASSLPWTSGNNEQFF; DNA: TGCGCCAGCAGCTTGCCTTGGACTAGCGGGAACAATGAGCAGTTCTTC
V: TRBV7-9; J: TRBJ2-5; length: 15; D: -; size: -; CDR3: CASSLGNLDKETQYF; DNA: TGTGCCAGCAGCTTAGGGAATTTGGACAAAGAGACCCAGTACTTC